The clone carrying this T cell receptor beta chain was counted at least ten times. Its target is unknown. Template switching introduced a universal primer site, and the cDNA bore unique molecular identifiers. TCRdb used MiXCR to reprocess the 5' RACE reads, holding one entry per CDR3 protein. The table shows 500,000 to 700,000 distinct CDR3 sequences, with 7.1% occurring only once. The data derive from a study of identical twins. Study conclusions and caveats: Models predicted less out-of-frame TCR alpha sharing in monozygotic twins than was found. The authors noted that invariant MAIT and iNKT cells could partly confound zero-insertion analyses.

The CDR3 totals 13 residues. The V gene lost 4 bases and the J gene lost 10 bases, with 14 bases spanning the gap. CDR1 and CDR2 from the germline V gene are ENHRY and SYGVKD. The data were also submitted as part of a second study, on yellow fever vaccine responses in identical twins.

Sequencing used PBMCs. This chain uses TRBV10-3 with TRBJ2-1; possible D gene TRBD2, 5 bases. This receptor was identified in a woman aged 18-35 years in good health. CDR3 bases: TGTGCCATCAGTGCTGAACGGGGTACAGAGCAGTTCTTC. Translating gives CAISAERGTEQFF.